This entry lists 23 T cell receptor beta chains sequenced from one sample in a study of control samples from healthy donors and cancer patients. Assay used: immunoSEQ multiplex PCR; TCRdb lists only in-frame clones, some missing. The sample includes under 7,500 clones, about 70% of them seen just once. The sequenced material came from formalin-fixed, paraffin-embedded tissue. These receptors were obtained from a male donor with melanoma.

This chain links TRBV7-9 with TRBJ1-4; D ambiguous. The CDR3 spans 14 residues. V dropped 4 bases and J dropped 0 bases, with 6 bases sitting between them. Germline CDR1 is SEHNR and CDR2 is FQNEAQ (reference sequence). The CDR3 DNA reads TGTGCCAGCAGCTCAGGAGCAACTAATGAAAAACTGTTTTTT. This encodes CASSSGATNEKLFF.

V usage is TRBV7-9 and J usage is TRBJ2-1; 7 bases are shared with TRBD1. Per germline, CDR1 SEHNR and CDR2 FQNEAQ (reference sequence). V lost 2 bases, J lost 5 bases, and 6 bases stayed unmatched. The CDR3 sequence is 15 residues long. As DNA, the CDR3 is TGTGCCAGCAGCTTAACGACAGGGCGGAACAATGAGCAGTTCTTC. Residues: CASSLTTGRNNEQFF.

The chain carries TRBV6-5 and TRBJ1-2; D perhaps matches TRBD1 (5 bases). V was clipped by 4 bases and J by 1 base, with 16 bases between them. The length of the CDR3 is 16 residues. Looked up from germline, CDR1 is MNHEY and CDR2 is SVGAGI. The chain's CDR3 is CASSSRSGLFNYGYTF. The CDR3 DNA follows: TGTGCCAGCAGTTCCCGGTCGGGACTTTTTAACTATGGCTACACCTTC.

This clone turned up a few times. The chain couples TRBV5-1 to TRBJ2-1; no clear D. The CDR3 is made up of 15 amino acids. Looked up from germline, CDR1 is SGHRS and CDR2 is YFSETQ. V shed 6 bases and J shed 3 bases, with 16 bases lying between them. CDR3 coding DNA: TGCGCCAGCAATGGTGAAACCAATCTCTACAATGAGCAGTTCTTC. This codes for CASNGETNLYNEQFF.

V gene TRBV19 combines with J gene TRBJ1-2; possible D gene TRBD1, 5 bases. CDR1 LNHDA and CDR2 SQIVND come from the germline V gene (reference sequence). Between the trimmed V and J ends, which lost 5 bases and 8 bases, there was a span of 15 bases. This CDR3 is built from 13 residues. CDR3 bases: TGTGCCAGTAGTCCCCGGGACGGTCTAGGCTACACCTTC. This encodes CASSPRDGLGYTF. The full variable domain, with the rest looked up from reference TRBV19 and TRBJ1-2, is DGGITQSPKYLFRKEGQNVTLSCEQNLNHDAMYWYRQDPGQGLRLIYYSQIVNDFQKGDIAEGYSVSREKKESFPLTVTSAQKNPTAFYLCASSPRDGLGYTFGSGTRLTVV.

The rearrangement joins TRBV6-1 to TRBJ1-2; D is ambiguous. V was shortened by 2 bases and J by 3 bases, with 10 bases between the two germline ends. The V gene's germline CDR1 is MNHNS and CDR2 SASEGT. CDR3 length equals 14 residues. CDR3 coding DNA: TGTGCCAGCAGTGAATTCCCAACCTACTATGGCTACACCTTC. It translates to CASSEFPTYYGYTF.

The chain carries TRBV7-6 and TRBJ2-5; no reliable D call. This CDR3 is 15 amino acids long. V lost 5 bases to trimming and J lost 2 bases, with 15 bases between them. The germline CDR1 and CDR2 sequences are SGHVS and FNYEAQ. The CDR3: CASSLNPDGQETQYF. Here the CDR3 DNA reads TGTGCCAGCAGCCTGAACCCGGACGGACAAGAGACCCAGTACTTC.

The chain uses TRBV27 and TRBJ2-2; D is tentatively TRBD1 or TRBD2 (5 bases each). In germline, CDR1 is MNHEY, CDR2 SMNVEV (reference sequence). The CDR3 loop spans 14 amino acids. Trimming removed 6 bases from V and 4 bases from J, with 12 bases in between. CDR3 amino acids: CASSHGDGTGELFF. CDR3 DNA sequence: TGTGCCAGCAGCCATGGGGACGGCACCGGGGAGCTGTTTTTT.

The CDR3 sequence is CASSLRGPQGNEQYF. The CDR3 region has the DNA TGCGCCAGCAGCTTGAGGGGTCCGCAGGGGAACGAGCAGTACTTC. The V call is TRBV5-1, the J call TRBJ2-7; the D gene is possibly TRBD1 (6 bases). V was clipped by 1 base and J by 5 bases, with 16 bases between them. CDR1 and CDR2 from the germline V gene are SGHRS and YFSETQ. CDR3 length: 15 amino acids.

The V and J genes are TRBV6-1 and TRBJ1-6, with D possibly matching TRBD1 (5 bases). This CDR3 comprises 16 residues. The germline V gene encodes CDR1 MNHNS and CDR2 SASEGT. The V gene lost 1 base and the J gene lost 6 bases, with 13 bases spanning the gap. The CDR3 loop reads CASSEDRAGFNSPLHF. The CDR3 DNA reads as TGTGCCAGCAGTGAAGATAGGGCAGGGTTTAATTCACCCCTCCACTTT.

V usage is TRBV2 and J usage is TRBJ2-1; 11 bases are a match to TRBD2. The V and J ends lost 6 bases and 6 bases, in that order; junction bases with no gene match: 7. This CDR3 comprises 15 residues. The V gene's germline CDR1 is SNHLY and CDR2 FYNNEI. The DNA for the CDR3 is TGTGCCAGCAGGGGCCCTAGCGGGGGGCGCAATGAGCAGTTCTTC. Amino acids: CASRGPSGGRNEQFF.

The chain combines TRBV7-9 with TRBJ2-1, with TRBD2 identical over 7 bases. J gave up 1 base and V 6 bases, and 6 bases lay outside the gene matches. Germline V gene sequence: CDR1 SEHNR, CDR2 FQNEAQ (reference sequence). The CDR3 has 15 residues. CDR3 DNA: TGTGCCAGCAGTCACGACGGGGGGTCCTACAATGAGCAGTTCTTC. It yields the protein CASSHDGGSYNEQFF.

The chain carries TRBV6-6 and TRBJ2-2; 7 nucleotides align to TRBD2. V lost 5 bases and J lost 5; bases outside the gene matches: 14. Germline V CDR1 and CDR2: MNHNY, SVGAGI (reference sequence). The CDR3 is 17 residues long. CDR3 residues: CASSQSTREVRTGELFF. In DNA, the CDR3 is TGTGCCAGCAGTCAATCCACTCGGGAGGTCCGGACCGGGGAGCTGTTTTTT.

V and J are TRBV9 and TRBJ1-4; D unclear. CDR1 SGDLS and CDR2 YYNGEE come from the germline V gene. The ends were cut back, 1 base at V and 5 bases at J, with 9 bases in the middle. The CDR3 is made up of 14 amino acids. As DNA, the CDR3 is TGTGCCAGCAGCGTATCAGCAGGCAATGAAAAACTGTTTTTT. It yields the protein CASSVSAGNEKLFF.

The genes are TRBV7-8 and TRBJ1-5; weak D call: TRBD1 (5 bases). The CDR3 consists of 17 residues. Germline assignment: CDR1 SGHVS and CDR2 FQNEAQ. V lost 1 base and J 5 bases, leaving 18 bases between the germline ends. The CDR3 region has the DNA TGTGCCAGCAGCTTAGGGGGCGGAGGGGCGGGTTATCAGCCCCAGCATTTT. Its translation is CASSLGGGGAGYQPQHF. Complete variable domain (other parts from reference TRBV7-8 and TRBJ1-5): GAGVSQSPRYKVAKRGQDVALRCDPISGHVSLFWYQQALGQGPEFLTYFQNEAQLDKSGLPSDRFFAERPEGSVSTLKIQRTQQEDSAVYLCASSLGGGGAGYQPQHFGDGTRLSIL.

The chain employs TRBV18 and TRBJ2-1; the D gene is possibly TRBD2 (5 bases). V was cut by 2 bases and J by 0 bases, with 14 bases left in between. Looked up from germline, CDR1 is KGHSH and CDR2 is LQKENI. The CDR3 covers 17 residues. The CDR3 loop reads CASSPREQRSSYNEQFF. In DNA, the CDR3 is TGTGCCAGCTCACCAAGAGAACAGCGGAGCTCCTACAATGAGCAGTTCTTC.

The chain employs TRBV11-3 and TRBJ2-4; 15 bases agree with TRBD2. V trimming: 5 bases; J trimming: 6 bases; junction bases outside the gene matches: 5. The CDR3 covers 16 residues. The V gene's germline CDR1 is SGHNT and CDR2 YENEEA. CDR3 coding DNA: TGTGCCAGCAGCCCCGGGGGACTAGCGGGGGGAAACATTCAGTACTTC. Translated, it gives CASSPGGLAGGNIQYF.

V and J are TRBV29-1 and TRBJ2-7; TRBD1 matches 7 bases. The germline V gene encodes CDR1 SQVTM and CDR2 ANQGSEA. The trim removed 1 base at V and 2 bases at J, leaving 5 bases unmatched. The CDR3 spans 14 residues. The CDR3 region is CSVEGGQVPYEQYF. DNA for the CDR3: TGCAGCGTTGAAGGTGGACAGGTTCCCTACGAGCAGTACTTC.

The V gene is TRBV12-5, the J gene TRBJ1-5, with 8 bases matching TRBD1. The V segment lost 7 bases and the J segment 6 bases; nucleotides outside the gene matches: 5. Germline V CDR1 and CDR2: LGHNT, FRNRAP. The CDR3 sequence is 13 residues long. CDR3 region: CASAGQGTQPQHF. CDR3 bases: TGTGCTAGTGCCGGACAGGGTACTCAGCCCCAGCATTTT.

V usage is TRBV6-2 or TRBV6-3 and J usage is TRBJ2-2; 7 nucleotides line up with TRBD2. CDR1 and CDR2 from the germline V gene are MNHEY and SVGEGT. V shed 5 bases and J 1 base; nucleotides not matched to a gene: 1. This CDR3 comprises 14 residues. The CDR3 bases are TGTGCCAGCAGTCCGGGGGGGAACACCGGGGAGCTGTTTTTT. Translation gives CASSPGGNTGELFF.

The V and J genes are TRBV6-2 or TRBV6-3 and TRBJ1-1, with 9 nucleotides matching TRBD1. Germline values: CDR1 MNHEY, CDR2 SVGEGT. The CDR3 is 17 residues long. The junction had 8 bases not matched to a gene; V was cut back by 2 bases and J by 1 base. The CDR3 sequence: CASSYQTGGAPNTEAFF. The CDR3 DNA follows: TGTGCCAGCAGTTACCAGACAGGGGGGGCACCGAACACTGAAGCTTTCTTT.

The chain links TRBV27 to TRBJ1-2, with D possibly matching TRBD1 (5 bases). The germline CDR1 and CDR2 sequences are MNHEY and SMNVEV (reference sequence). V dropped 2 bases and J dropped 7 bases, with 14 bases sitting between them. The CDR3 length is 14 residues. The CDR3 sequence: CASSLMAGTGGYTF. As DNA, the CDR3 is TGTGCCAGCAGTTTAATGGCAGGGACCGGTGGCTACACCTTC.

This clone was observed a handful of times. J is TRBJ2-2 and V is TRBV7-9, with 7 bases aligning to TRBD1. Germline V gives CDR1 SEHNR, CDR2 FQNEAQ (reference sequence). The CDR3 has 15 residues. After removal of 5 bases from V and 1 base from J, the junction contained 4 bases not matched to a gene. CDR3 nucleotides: TGTGCCAGCAGCCACTGGGACAGGAACACCGGGGAGCTGTTTTTT. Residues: CASSHWDRNTGELFF.